Listed here are 30 T cell receptor beta chains from one sample, sequenced in a study of blood T cells in healthy people across ages. Sample-barcoded 5' priming and a J-beta primer mix drove a second PCR of roughly 7 to 11 cycles. TCRdb itself ran the 5' RACE reads through MiXCR, one entry per CDR3 protein. The table lists around 1,500,000 distinct CDR3 sequences, 42% of them singletons. Sequencing was carried out using blood. These receptors were taken from a woman aged 18-29 years in good health.

This clonotype has more than one count but fewer than ten. The V call is TRBV27, the J call TRBJ2-3; unclear D gene. This CDR3 contains 11 residues. Germline assignment: CDR1 MNHEY and CDR2 SMNVEV (reference sequence). Between the trimmed V and J ends, which lost 10 bases and 5 bases, there was a span of 10 bases. Here the CDR3 DNA reads TGTGCCATTACATTGGGAGATACGCAGTATTTT. Translation gives CAITLGDTQYF.

This clonotype was seen more than once but under ten times. The chain joins TRBV15 to TRBJ1-2; 7 bases are a match to TRBD1. Germline lookup yields CDR1 LNHNV and CDR2 YYDKDF (reference sequence). Trimming took 0 bases from V and 1 from J; bases not matched to a gene: 8. CDR3 length: 17 residues. The CDR3 spells CATSRDFSGTVNYGYTF. CDR3 DNA sequence: TGTGCCACCAGCAGAGATTTTTCCGGGACAGTTAACTATGGCTACACCTTC.

This clonotype has a handful of counts. The chain links TRBV29-1 to TRBJ2-2; D is undetermined. Germline loops: CDR1 SQVTM, CDR2 ANQGSEA. V shed 1 base and J shed 0 bases, with 12 bases lying between them. This CDR3 is 16 amino acids long. The CDR3 sequence: CSVEGTQDSNTGELFF. Written as DNA, the CDR3 is TGCAGCGTTGAAGGCACTCAAGATTCGAACACCGGGGAGCTGTTTTTT.

This clonotype was seen a handful of times. V gene TRBV15 combines with J gene TRBJ2-1; D possibly corresponds to TRBD2 (6 bases). V lost 5 bases, J lost 4 bases, and 9 bases lay in between. The CDR3 length is 13 residues. The germline V gene encodes CDR1 LNHNV and CDR2 YYDKDF (reference sequence). As DNA, the CDR3 is TGTGCCACCAGCGCCCGGGGGTACAATGAGCAGTTCTTC. Protein sequence: CATSARGYNEQFF.

The chain joins TRBV28 to TRBJ1-2; D not resolved. CDR3 length equals 14 residues. Germline V gives CDR1 MDHEN, CDR2 SYDVKM. V was cut by 5 bases and J by 2 bases, with 12 bases left in between. The CDR3 reads CASSPTSKNYGYTF. CDR3 in DNA: TGTGCCAGCAGTCCAACCAGTAAAAACTATGGCTACACCTTC.

This clonotype was observed a handful of times. The chain employs TRBV6-1 and TRBJ2-7; TRBD2 might be the D (5 bases). Germline V CDR1 and CDR2: MNHNS, SASEGT. Trimming stripped 11 bases from V and 2 bases from J, with 13 bases between. This CDR3 is built from 12 residues. CDR3 in DNA: TGTGCCTATAGCGCGACACCCTACGAGCAGTACTTC. It yields the protein CAYSATPYEQYF.

This chain connects TRBV18 to TRBJ2-1; D ambiguous. Germline V gives CDR1 KGHSH, CDR2 LQKENI. V gave up 6 bases and J gave up 8 bases, with 14 bases separating them. There are 13 residues in the CDR3. This chain's CDR3 is CASSHDIVDEQFF. CDR3 nucleotide sequence: TGTGCCAGCTCCCATGACATAGTCGATGAGCAGTTCTTC.

The table lists this clonotype with many counts. One junction end does not reproduce the germline sequence, and a read error may be involved. V and J are TRBV5-1 and TRBJ2-5, with 8 bases fitting TRBD2. The CDR3 length is 12 residues. Germline CDR1 is SGHRS and CDR2 is YFSETQ. The CDR3 nucleotides are TGTGCCAGCAGCGGGGGACAAGAGACCCAGTACTTC. It codes for CASSGGQETQYF.

The V gene is TRBV2, the J gene TRBJ2-1; no clear D gene. CDR3 length: 16 residues. Germline V lookup: CDR1 SNHLY, CDR2 FYNNEI. The V end was cut by 8 bases, the J end by 9 bases, with 26 bases between. The CDR3 sequence: CASYRPGQGRDGEQFF. The CDR3 nucleotides read TGTGCCAGCTACCGCCCTGGGCAAGGCCGCGACGGTGAGCAGTTCTTC.

CDR3 region: CAISDMGRMNTEAFF. The CDR3 region has the DNA TGTGCCATCAGTGATATGGGCAGGATGAACACTGAAGCTTTCTTT. The chain links TRBV10-3 to TRBJ1-1, with unresolved D. The ends were cut back, 3 bases at V and 0 bases at J, with 11 bases in the middle. The germline V gene has CDR1 ENHRY and CDR2 SYGVKD. The CDR3 contains 15 residues.

The chain joins TRBV27 to TRBJ2-4, with D maybe TRBD2 (5 bases). Germline loops: CDR1 MNHEY, CDR2 SMNVEV (reference sequence). The V end lost 8 bases, the J end lost 0 bases, and 11 bases lay between the germline ends. This CDR3 has 14 amino acids. The CDR3 nucleotides read TGTGCCAGCGCCTTCGGACTAGCCAAAAACATTCAGTACTTC. Amino acids: CASAFGLAKNIQYF.

This clonotype was detected only a few times. For the CDR3, the DNA is TGTGCCAGCACCCCCGGCGGACAGTCGAACACTGAAGCTTTCTTT. This codes for CASTPGGQSNTEAFF. The chain is built from TRBV11-2 and TRBJ1-1; possibly TRBD1 for D (6 bases). The germline gives CDR1 SGHAT, CDR2 FQNNGV. Trimming shortened V by 7 bases and J by 1 base, and 16 bases separated the two germline ends. The CDR3 has 15 amino acids.

This clonotype was detected a few times. The chain joins TRBV6-5 to TRBJ1-6, with no clear D. The CDR3 length is 13 residues. The V end was cut by 2 bases, the J end by 8 bases, with 7 bases between. Germline V gene data show CDR1 as MNHEY and CDR2 as SVGAGI. The CDR3 here is CASSYSGDSPLHF. DNA of the CDR3: TGTGCCAGCAGTTACAGTGGGGATTCACCCCTCCACTTT.

V usage is TRBV12-5 and J usage is TRBJ2-3; 9 nucleotides agree with TRBD2. V dropped 0 bases and J dropped 0; count of bases not matched to a gene: 7. Germline V gene lookup returns CDR1 LGHNT and CDR2 FRNRAP. CDR3 size: 18 residues. The CDR3 here is CASGLVAGGTSSTDTQYF. DNA for the CDR3: TGTGCTAGTGGTTTGGTAGCGGGGGGAACTTCTAGCACAGATACGCAGTATTTT. Full variable domain (rest looked up from reference TRBV12-5 and TRBJ2-3): DARVTQTPRHKVTEMGQEVTMRCQPILGHNTVFWYRQTMMQGLELLAYFRNRAPLDDSGMPKDRFSAEMPDATLATLKIQPSEPRDSAVYFCASGLVAGGTSSTDTQYFGPGTRLTVL.

The chain links TRBV6-6 to TRBJ2-7, with D tentatively TRBD1 (6 bases). CDR1 and CDR2 from the germline V gene are MNHNY and SVGAGI (reference sequence). Trimming stripped 2 bases from V and 2 bases from J, with 10 bases between. The CDR3 runs to 14 residues. The CDR3 protein is CASSYGQRTYEQYF. In DNA form, the CDR3 reads TGTGCCAGCAGTTACGGACAGCGGACCTACGAGCAGTACTTC.

This clonotype has just a few counts. The chain has TRBV20-1 and TRBJ2-3; no firm D call. V was trimmed by 1 base and J by 5 bases, leaving 10 bases between them. Germline lookup yields CDR1 DFQATT and CDR2 SNEGSKA (reference sequence). The length of the CDR3 is 13 residues. The chain's CDR3 is CSARGVGIDTQYF. The CDR3 region has the DNA TGCAGTGCTAGAGGGGTGGGGATAGATACGCAGTATTTT.

The chain couples TRBV20-1 to TRBJ1-4, with D possibly TRBD1 on 6 matching bases. CDR1 DFQATT and CDR2 SNEGSKA come from the germline V gene (reference sequence). The CDR3 loop spans 14 amino acids. V lost 0 bases, J lost 8 bases, and 13 bases lay in between. The DNA of the CDR3 is TGCAGTGCTAGAGATCGGGGGGCAGGGGAAAAACTGTTTTTT. Its protein is CSARDRGAGEKLFF.

This clonotype was detected ten times or more. This chain joins TRBV29-1 and TRBJ2-3; D is unresolved. Trimming shortened V by 6 bases and J by 0 bases, and 10 bases separated the two germline ends. The germline V gene encodes CDR1 SQVTM and CDR2 ANQGSEA. The CDR3 runs to 13 residues. CDR3 bases: TGCAGCGTAGGACCACAGAGCACAGATACGCAGTATTTT. It codes for CSVGPQSTDTQYF.

This chain joins TRBV15 and TRBJ2-3; 8 bases are a match to TRBD2. Unmatched junction bases numbered 10, after V lost 4 bases and J lost 1 base. The CDR3 has 17 amino acids. Germline V lookup: CDR1 LNHNV, CDR2 YYDKDF (reference sequence). CDR3 residues: CATSIRLAGGGTDTQYF. DNA of the CDR3: TGTGCCACCAGCATTCGGCTAGCGGGCGGTGGCACAGATACGCAGTATTTT. Looking up the rest from reference TRBV15 and TRBJ2-3 gives the full variable domain: DAMVIQNPRYQVTQFGKPVTLSCSQTLNHNVMYWYQQKSSQAPKLLFHYYDKDFNNEADTPDNFQSRRPNTSFCFLDIRSPGLGDTAMYLCATSIRLAGGGTDTQYFGPGTRLTVL.

V is TRBV3-1 and J is TRBJ1-1; D gene unclear. Germline V gene sequence: CDR1 LGHDT, CDR2 YNNKEL (reference sequence). The CDR3 contains 12 residues. V was clipped by 1 base and J by 7 bases, with 7 bases between them. The CDR3, as DNA: TGTGCCAGCAGCCAAGCTCGGATTGAAGCTTTCTTT. Translation gives CASSQARIEAFF.

The chain recombines TRBV12-3 or TRBV12-4 with TRBJ2-1; 7 bases are shared with TRBD2. V was pared by 3 bases and J by 9 bases, with 5 bases of the junction left unmatched. CDR3 length: 13 residues. The CDR3 loop reads CASSFASGLEQFF. The CDR3, as DNA: TGTGCCAGCAGTTTCGCTAGCGGTCTTGAGCAGTTCTTC.

The chain is built from TRBV3-1 and TRBJ2-1; maybe TRBD2 (5 bases). This CDR3 is 14 amino acids long. CDR1 is LGHDT, CDR2 YNNKEL, per germline (reference sequence). V lost 1 base to trimming and J lost 9 bases, with 13 bases between them. This CDR3 is CASSQGLGRGEQFF. The CDR3 DNA reads TGTGCCAGCAGCCAAGGTCTGGGTCGGGGTGAGCAGTTCTTC.

This chain uses TRBV20-1 with TRBJ2-7, with D possibly being TRBD1 (6 bases). Germline V lookup: CDR1 DFQATT, CDR2 SNEGSKA (reference sequence). V lost 2 bases and J 5 bases, leaving 16 bases between the germline ends. CDR3 length equals 14 residues. CDR3 DNA: TGCAGTGCTAGATGGGGGCAGGAGCCCGACGAGCAGTACTTC. Its translation is CSARWGQEPDEQYF.

The genes are TRBV20-1 and TRBJ2-7, with D possibly TRBD1 on 6 matching bases. V was pared by 6 bases and J by 1 base, with 16 bases between. The CDR3 sequence is 14 residues long. The germline V gene encodes CDR1 DFQATT and CDR2 SNEGSKA (reference sequence). The CDR3 region is CSATKMQGSYEQYF. The CDR3 DNA reads TGCAGTGCCACGAAAATGCAGGGGTCCTACGAGCAGTACTTC.

This chain joins TRBV27 and TRBJ2-4; D gene uncertain. Trimming pared 3 bases from V and 13 bases from J, leaving 13 bases between. The V gene's germline CDR1 is MNHEY and CDR2 SMNVEV (reference sequence). This CDR3 is built from 12 residues. The CDR3 protein is CASSFLFGEQYF. CDR3 coding DNA: TGTGCCAGCAGTTTCCTCTTCGGAGAGCAGTACTTC.

The chain recombines TRBV7-8 with TRBJ1-1; D is unresolved. This CDR3 contains 14 residues. The ends were cut back, 5 bases at V and 4 bases at J, with 14 bases in the middle. Germline lookup yields CDR1 SGHVS and CDR2 FQNEAQ. CDR3 region: CASSPLRGTTEAFF. The CDR3 DNA is TGTGCCAGCAGCCCCCTTCGGGGAACCACTGAAGCTTTCTTT.

This clonotype came up a few times. This chain connects TRBV2 to TRBJ2-3; D ambiguous. The CDR3 length is 19 residues. Germline CDR1 reads SNHLY; CDR2 reads FYNNEI. V lost 1 base, J lost 0 bases, and 20 bases lay in between. CDR3 in amino acids: CASSEEGDWPIASTDTQYF. CDR3 in DNA: TGTGCCAGCAGTGAAGAGGGTGACTGGCCGATTGCTAGCACAGATACGCAGTATTTT.

A single count supports this clonotype. The rearrangement joins TRBV6-6 to TRBJ2-5; D possibly uses TRBD1 or TRBD2 (5 bases each). The CDR3 consists of 14 residues. Trimming removed 6 bases from V and 2 bases from J, with 13 bases in between. Germline CDR1 is MNHNY and CDR2 is SVGAGI (reference sequence). The CDR3 DNA sequence: TGTGCCAGCAGGCCGGGACCTAGGCAAGAGACCCAGTACTTC. As protein: CASRPGPRQETQYF.

This clonotype was detected only once. V gene TRBV28 combines with J gene TRBJ2-5; D is perhaps TRBD2 (5 bases). The tail of the sequence fits TRBJ2-7 better, so the J call may be wrong. Germline CDR1 is MDHEN and CDR2 is SYDVKM. The CDR3 runs to 14 residues. CDR3 DNA: TGTGCCAGCATGAGGGTGACCGGAACCTACGAGCAGTACTTC. Encoded protein: CASMRVTGTYEQYF.

The chain carries TRBV6-5 and TRBJ2-5, with TRBD2 matching 8 bases. The last part of the DNA fits TRBJ2-7 better; the J call may be wrong. CDR1 is MNHEY, CDR2 SVGAGI, per germline. This CDR3 has 16 residues. In DNA form, the CDR3 reads TGTGCCAGCACCCCCGGAAGTTGGACACGGGAGGGCGAGCAGTACTTC. This gives the protein CASTPGSWTREGEQYF.